This T cell receptor (beta chain) was observed in a study of vaccination and CD4 T cells after COVID-19. Cultured CD4+ T-cell DNA underwent Oncomine TCR Beta short-read sequencing. TCRdb analysed the PCR reads with MiXCR anew, one entry per CDR3 protein. The sample includes roughly 7,000 distinct CDR3 sequences, 74% of them seen just once. The CDR3 runs to 16 residues. In germline, CDR1 is MNHEY, CDR2 SVGEGT. V lost 5 bases, J lost 2 bases, and 15 bases lay in between. Treatment of the sample: approximately 9-day PBMC culture with coronavirus spike peptide pools or control peptides (ViraFEST assay). After expanding antigen-specific T cells with peptide pools, ViraFEST sequenced their TCRs. As for this clonotype: Antigen specificity is unknown.

Sequenced: CD4+ T cells from blood, cultured in vitro. The chain recombines TRBV6-2 or TRBV6-3 with TRBJ2-2; D perhaps matches TRBD1 (5 bases). The sequence came from a human donor who had recovered from COVID-19. CDR3: CASSTRDRSNTGELFF. Written as DNA, the CDR3 is TGTGCCAGCAGTACCCGTGACAGATCCAACACCGGGGAGCTGTTTTTT.